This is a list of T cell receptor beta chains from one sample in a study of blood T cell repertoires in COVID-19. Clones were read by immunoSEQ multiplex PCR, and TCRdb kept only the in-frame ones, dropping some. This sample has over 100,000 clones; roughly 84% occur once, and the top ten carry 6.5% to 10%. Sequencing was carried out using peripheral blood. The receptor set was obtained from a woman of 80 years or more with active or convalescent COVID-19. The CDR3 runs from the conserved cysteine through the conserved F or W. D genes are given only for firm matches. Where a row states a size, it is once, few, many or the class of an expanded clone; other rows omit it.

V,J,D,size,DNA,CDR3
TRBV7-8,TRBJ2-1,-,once,TGTGCCAGCAGGGGACTGCTCTACAATGAGCAGTTCTTC,CASRGLLYNEQFF
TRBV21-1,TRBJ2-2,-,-,TGTGCCAGCAGCCCACGGACTAGCGGGAGGGCCTTAAGCACCGGGGAGCTGTTTTTT,CASSPRTSGRALSTGELFF
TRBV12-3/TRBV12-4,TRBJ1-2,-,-,TGTGCCAGCAGTTCAGGGTTTTTGGGCTACACCTTC,CASSSGFLGYTF
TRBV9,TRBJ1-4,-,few,TGTGCCAGCAGCGGAGACAGCCTTAATGAAAAACTGTTTTTT,CASSGDSLNEKLFF
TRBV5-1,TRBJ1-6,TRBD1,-,TGCGCCAGCAGCTTCGGGACAGGAATTAATTCACCCCTCCACTTT,CASSFGTGINSPLHF
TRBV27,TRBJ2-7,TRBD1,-,TGTGCCAGCAGTTTAACAGGGGAAATCTACGAGCAGTACTTC,CASSLTGEIYEQYF
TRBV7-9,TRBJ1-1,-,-,TGTGCCAGCAGCTTAGTAATCGCGTACACTGAAGCTTTCTTT,CASSLVIAYTEAFF
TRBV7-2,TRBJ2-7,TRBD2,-,TGTGCCAGCAGCTTAGCGGGCGGTAGCGGGATGTACGAGCAGTACTTC,CASSLAGGSGMYEQYF
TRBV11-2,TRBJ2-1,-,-,TGTGCCAGCAGCTTAGATACGGGCAATGAGCAGTTCTTC,CASSLDTGNEQFF
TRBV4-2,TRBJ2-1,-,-,TGTGCCAGCAGCCAAGTGGGAGCGGAGCACAATGAGCAGTTCTTC,CASSQVGAEHNEQFF
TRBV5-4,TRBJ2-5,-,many,TGTGCCAGCAGCTTCGTAGTGGAAGAGACCCAGTACTTC,CASSFVVEETQYF
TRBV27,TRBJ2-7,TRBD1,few,TGTGCCAGCAGTTTGACAGGACAGGGCCACGAGCAGTACTTC,CASSLTGQGHEQYF
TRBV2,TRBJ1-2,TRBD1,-,TGTGCCAGCAGTAGGCCTCCGGGACAGGGAGATGGCTACACCTTC,CASSRPPGQGDGYTF
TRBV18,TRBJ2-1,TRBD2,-,TGTGCCAGCTCCCTAACTCAGGATAGGTCGGCGGGAGGGATTTACAATGAGCAGTTCTTC,CASSLTQDRSAGGIYNEQFF
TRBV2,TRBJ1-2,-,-,TGTGCCAGTCGATTCCGGGACACCGATAACTATGGCTACACCTTC,CASRFRDTDNYGYTF
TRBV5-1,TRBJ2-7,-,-,TGCGCCAGCAGCTACGGGACTCTCTCCTACGAGCAGTACTTC,CASSYGTLSYEQYF
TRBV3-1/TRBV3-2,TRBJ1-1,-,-,TGTGCCAGCAGCCTCACAGGGAACACTGAAGCTTTCTTT,CASSLTGNTEAFF
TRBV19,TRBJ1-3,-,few,TGTGCCACCACAACGTTTCCCTCCGGAAACACCATATATTTT,CATTTFPSGNTIYF
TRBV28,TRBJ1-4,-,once,TGTGCCAGTCAACTTGGCGGAACTAATGAAAAACTGTTTTTT,CASQLGGTNEKLFF
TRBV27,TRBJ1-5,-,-,TGTGCCAGCAGAAAAGGCGACAGTAGCAATCAGCCCCAGCATTTT,CASRKGDSSNQPQHF
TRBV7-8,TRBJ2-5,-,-,TGTGCCAGCAGCCCGACCCGAGGGCTTGAGACCCAGTACTTC,CASSPTRGLETQYF
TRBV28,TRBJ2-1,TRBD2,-,TGTGCCACTACCCCCGGCCTGATACGAGGACTAGCGGGAGGGCTTTCATACAATGAGCAGTTCTTC,CATTPGLIRGLAGGLSYNEQFF
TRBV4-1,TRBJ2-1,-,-,TGCGCCAGCAGCCGACAGGTCGCCTGGGACAATGAGCAGTTCTTC,CASSRQVAWDNEQFF
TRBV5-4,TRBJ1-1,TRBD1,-,TGTGCCAGCAGCTTGGACGGGACAGGGAGAATGAACACTGAAGCTTTCTTT,CASSLDGTGRMNTEAFF
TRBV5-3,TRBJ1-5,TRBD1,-,TGTGCCAGAAGCGACACCGGGACAGGCTGGGTGAGGGCCCAGCATTTT,CARSDTGTGWVRAQHF
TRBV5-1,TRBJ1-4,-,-,TGCGCCAGCAGCTTGTCAGCCCAGGGTAATGAAAAACTGTTTTTT,CASSLSAQGNEKLFF
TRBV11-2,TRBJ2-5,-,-,TGTGCCAGCAGCTTAGGGGCTAGCGTCCAAGAGACCCAGTACTTC,CASSLGASVQETQYF
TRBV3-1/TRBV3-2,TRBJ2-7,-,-,TGTGCCAGCAGCCAAGCCGGCTACGAGCAGTACTTC,CASSQAGYEQYF
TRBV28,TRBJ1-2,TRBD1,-,TGTGCCAGCACCACAGGGGGGTACTATGGCTACACCTTC,CASTTGGYYGYTF
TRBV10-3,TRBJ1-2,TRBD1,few,TGTGCCATCCCGGACAGGGAATATGGCTACACCTTC,CAIPDREYGYTF
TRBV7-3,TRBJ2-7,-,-,TGTGCCAGCAGCCTCAGCGGGGAGGGGGACGAGCAGTACTTC,CASSLSGEGDEQYF
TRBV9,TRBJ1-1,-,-,TGTGCCAGCAGTGCTGGACATTTGAACACTGAAGCTTTCTTT,CASSAGHLNTEAFF
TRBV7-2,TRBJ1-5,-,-,TGTGCCAGCAGCTTCACCGGGGGGCGAGGCAATCAGCCCCAGCATTTT,CASSFTGGRGNQPQHF
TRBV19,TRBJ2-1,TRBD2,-,TGTGCCAGTGCTAAAACTGGGACTAGCGGGAGGTATGAGCAGTTCTTC,CASAKTGTSGRYEQFF
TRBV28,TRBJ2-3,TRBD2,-,TGTGCCAGCACCAGACTAGCGGGAGTGGGTCACACAGATACGCAGTATTTT,CASTRLAGVGHTDTQYF
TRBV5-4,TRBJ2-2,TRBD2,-,TGTGCCAGCAGCTTAAGGACTAGCGGGGATGGGGAGCTGTTTTTT,CASSLRTSGDGELFF
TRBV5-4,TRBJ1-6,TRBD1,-,TGTGCCAGCAGACAGGACAGGGTGGCCTCACCCCTCCACTTT,CASRQDRVASPLHF
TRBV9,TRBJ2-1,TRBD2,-,TGTGCCAGCAGCCCGACTAGCGGGATAGGGCATGAGCAGTTCTTC,CASSPTSGIGHEQFF
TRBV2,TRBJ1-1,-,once,TGTGCCAGCAGTGTTGGGGAGGGTCGATACACTGAAGCTTTCTTT,CASSVGEGRYTEAFF
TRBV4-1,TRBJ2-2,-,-,TGCGCCAGCAGCCAAGGCTTAGAGAACACCGGGGAGCTGTTTTTT,CASSQGLENTGELFF
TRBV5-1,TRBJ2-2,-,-,TGCGCCAGCAGCTTAGGCAGGGCGAACACCGGGGAGCTGTTTTTT,CASSLGRANTGELFF
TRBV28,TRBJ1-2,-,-,TGTGCCAGCAGTAAGTTTACAGGGAGAGGAAACTATGGCTACACCTTC,CASSKFTGRGNYGYTF
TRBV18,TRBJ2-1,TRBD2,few,TGTGCCAGCTCACAATGGACTAGCGGGAGTATTTCCTACAATGAGCAGTTCTTC,CASSQWTSGSISYNEQFF
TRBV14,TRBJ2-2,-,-,TGTGCCAGCAGCCAAGATGGGAGGATTATTACCGGGGAGCTGTTTTTT,CASSQDGRIITGELFF
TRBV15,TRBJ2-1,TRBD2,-,TGTGCCACCAGCAGAGCCCGCGGGAGCCAAGGGGATGAGCAGTTCTTC,CATSRARGSQGDEQFF
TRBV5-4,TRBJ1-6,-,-,TGTGCCAGCAGCTTGCAGGGAAGCTCCTATAATTCACCCCTCCACTTT,CASSLQGSSYNSPLHF
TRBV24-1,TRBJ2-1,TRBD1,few,TGTGCCACCAGTGATTCCGGGACAGGGGTCTACAATGAGCAGTTCTTC,CATSDSGTGVYNEQFF
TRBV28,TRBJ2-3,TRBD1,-,TGTGCCAGCAGTTTATTCAGGGGGTATTCCACAGATACGCAGTATTTT,CASSLFRGYSTDTQYF
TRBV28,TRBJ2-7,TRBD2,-,TGTGCCAGCAGTCAGACTAGCGGCGAGTCCTACGAGCAGTACTTC,CASSQTSGESYEQYF
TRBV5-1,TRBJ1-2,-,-,TGCGCCAGCAGCTTGGTCCGGCAGGGCACCGCGAATGGCTACACCTTC,CASSLVRQGTANGYTF
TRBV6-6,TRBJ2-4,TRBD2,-,TGTGCCAGCCAGTTCGGGACTAGCGGGAGGAGCATTCAGTACTTC,CASQFGTSGRSIQYF
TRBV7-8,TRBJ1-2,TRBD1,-,TGTGCCAGCAGCTTAGAGGACAGGAACTATGGCTACACCTTC,CASSLEDRNYGYTF
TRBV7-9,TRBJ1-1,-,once,TGTGCCAGCAGTGAGATGGGGGCTAACACTGAAGCTTTCTTT,CASSEMGANTEAFF
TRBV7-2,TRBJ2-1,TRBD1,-,TGTGCCAGCAGCTTCGCTCCGGGACAGGGGTTGAATGAGCAGTTCTTC,CASSFAPGQGLNEQFF